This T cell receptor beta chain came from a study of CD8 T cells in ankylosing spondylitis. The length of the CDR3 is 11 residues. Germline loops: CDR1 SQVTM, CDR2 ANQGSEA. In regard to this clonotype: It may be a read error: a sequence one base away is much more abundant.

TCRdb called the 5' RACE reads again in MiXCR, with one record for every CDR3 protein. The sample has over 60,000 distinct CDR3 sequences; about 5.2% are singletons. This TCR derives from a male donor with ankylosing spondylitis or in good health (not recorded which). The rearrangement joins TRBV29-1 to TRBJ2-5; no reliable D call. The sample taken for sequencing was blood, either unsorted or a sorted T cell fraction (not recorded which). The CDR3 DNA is TGCAGCGTTGGATGGGAAGAGGCCCAGTACTTC. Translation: CSVGWEEAQYF.